This is a list of T cell receptor beta chains from one sample in a study of blood T cell repertoires in COVID-19. Method: immunoSEQ multiplex PCR; TCRdb's copy keeps in-frame clones and lacks some. The data hold some 140,000 clones, with roughly 89% observed a single time. The source material was peripheral blood. Receptor source: a man in his fifties with active or convalescent COVID-19. The CDR3 runs from the conserved cysteine through the conserved F or W. The D gene is left open where the match is weak. For some rows the clone size is stated as once, few or many, or as a class when expanded; others skip it.

clone_size,v_call,d_call,j_call,cdr3_aa,cdr3_nt
-,TRBV18,-,TRBJ1-1,CASSPWDTRGTEAFF,TGTGCCAGCTCACCGTGGGACACCCGGGGCACTGAAGCTTTCTTT
large,TRBV5-1,-,TRBJ2-3,CASSTEGQGPDTQYF,TGCGCCAGCAGCACGGAGGGCCAGGGCCCAGATACGCAGTATTTT
-,TRBV12-3/TRBV12-4,-,TRBJ1-1,CASSLPTGTEAFF,TGTGCCAGCAGTTTACCTACAGGGACTGAAGCTTTCTTT
-,TRBV11-2,-,TRBJ1-1,CASSEQGSGTEAFF,TGTGCCAGCAGCGAACAGGGTTCGGGCACTGAAGCTTTCTTT
-,TRBV6-5,-,TRBJ1-2,CASRFGGAPYGYTF,TGTGCCAGCCGGTTTGGGGGGGCACCCTATGGCTACACCTTC
-,TRBV27,-,TRBJ2-1,CASSYGPNNEQFF,TGTGCCAGCAGTTATGGGCCGAACAATGAGCAGTTCTTC
-,TRBV5-1,-,TRBJ2-7,CASSLDRVSEQYF,TGCGCCAGCAGCTTGGACAGGGTTTCCGAGCAGTACTTC
-,TRBV7-6,TRBD2,TRBJ2-1,CASSVFSGPNNEQFF,TGTGCCAGCAGCGTTTTTAGCGGGCCGAACAATGAGCAGTTCTTC
-,TRBV7-6,-,TRBJ1-1,CASSLGGGMNTEAFF,TGTGCCAGCAGCTTAGGGGGGGGCATGAACACTGAAGCTTTCTTT
-,TRBV5-1,TRBD2,TRBJ2-7,CASSPTGGNLYEQYF,TGCGCCAGCAGCCCGACGGGGGGGAACCTCTACGAGCAGTACTTC
-,TRBV5-1,-,TRBJ2-1,CASSLGRGQSNEQFF,TGCGCCAGCAGCTTGGGTAGGGGCCAAAGCAATGAGCAGTTCTTC
-,TRBV2,-,TRBJ1-5,CASSELDRNQPQHF,TGTGCCAGCAGTGAACTAGATCGAAATCAGCCCCAGCATTTT
-,TRBV9,-,TRBJ2-7,CASGGGEVWEQYF,TGTGCCAGCGGAGGGGGCGAGGTCTGGGAGCAGTACTTC
-,TRBV6-5,-,TRBJ1-5,CATTRQVNSNQPQHF,TGTGCCACCACACGACAGGTGAATAGCAATCAGCCCCAGCATTTT
-,TRBV6-1,-,TRBJ1-6,CASSEGGGNSPLHF,TGTGCCAGCAGTGAGGGGGGTGGAAATTCACCCCTCCACTTT
-,TRBV19,TRBD1,TRBJ2-7,CASSIGAATGGDEQYF,TGTGCCAGTAGTATTGGTGCCGCGACAGGGGGCGACGAGCAGTACTTC